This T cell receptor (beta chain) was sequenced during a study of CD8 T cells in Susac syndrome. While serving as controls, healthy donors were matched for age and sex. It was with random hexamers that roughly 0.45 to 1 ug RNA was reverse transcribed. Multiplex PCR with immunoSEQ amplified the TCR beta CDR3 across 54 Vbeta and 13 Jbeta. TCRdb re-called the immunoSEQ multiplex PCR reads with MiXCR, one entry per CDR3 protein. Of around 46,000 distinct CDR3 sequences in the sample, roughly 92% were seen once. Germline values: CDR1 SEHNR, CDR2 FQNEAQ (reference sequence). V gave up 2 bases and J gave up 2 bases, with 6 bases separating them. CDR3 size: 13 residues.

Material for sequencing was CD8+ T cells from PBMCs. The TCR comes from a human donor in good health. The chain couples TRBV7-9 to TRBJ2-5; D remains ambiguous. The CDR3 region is CASSLSGQETQYF. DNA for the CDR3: TGTGCCAGCAGCTTATCGGGTCAAGAGACCCAGTACTTC.